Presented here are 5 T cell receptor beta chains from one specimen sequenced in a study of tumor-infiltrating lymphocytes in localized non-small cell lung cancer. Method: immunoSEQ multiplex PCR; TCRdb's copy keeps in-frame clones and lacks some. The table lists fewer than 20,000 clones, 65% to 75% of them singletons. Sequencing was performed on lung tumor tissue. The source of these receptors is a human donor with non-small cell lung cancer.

In DNA form, the CDR3 reads TGTGCCAGCAGCTTACTCGGTGTAGAGACCCAGTACTTC. As protein: CASSLLGVETQYF. V gene TRBV13 combines with J gene TRBJ2-5, with no clear D. This CDR3 is 13 amino acids long. The V gene lost 2 bases and the J gene lost 4 bases, with 8 bases spanning the gap. Germline V gene data show CDR1 as PRHDT and CDR2 as FYEKMQ (reference sequence).

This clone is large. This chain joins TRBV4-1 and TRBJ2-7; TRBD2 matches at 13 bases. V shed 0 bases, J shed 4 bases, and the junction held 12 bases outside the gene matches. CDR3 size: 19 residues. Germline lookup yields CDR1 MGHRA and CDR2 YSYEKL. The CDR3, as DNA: TGCGCCAGCAGCCAAGATTGGGGGCCGGGACTAGCGGGAATTTACGAGCAGTACTTC. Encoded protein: CASSQDWGPGLAGIYEQYF.

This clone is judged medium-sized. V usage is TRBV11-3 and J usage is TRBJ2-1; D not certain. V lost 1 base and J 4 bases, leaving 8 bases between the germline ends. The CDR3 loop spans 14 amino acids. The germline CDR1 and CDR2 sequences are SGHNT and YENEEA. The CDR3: CASSLGESYNEQFF. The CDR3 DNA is TGTGCCAGCAGCTTAGGTGAGTCGTACAATGAGCAGTTCTTC.

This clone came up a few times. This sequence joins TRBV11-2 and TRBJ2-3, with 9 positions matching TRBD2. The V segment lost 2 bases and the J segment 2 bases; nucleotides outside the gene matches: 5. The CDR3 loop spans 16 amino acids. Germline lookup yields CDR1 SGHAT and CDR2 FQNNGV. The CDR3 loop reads CASSLQLAGFTDTQYF. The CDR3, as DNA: TGTGCCAGCAGCTTACAACTAGCGGGCTTCACAGATACGCAGTATTTT.

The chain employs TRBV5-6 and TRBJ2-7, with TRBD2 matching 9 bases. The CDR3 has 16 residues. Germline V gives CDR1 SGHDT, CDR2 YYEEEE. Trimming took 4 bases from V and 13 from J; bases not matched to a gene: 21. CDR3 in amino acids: CASSRSEDRLGTSTYF. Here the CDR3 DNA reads TGTGCCAGCAGCCGTTCAGAGGACAGGCTCGGGACTAGCACCTACTTC.